The present T cell receptor beta chain was sequenced within a study of TIL therapy for anti-PD-1-resistant metastatic lung cancer. With respect to this clone: The antigen is not known.

Time point of the sample: pre-treatment sample, taken before nivolumab and TIL therapy. General observations from the study: Infused TIL clonotypes partially replaced the baseline blood repertoire, then decayed over months.

The CDR3 consists of 14 residues. CDR1 KGHSH and CDR2 LQKENI come from the germline V gene. V trimming: 6 bases; J trimming: 4 bases; junction bases outside the gene matches: 5. This was the immunoSEQ v3 assay. Method: immunoSEQ multiplex PCR; TCRdb's copy keeps in-frame clones and lacks some. The sample lists about 43,000 clones, 79% occurring once. V gene TRBV18 combines with J gene TRBJ1-4; TRBD1 matches 7 bases. Sequenced here: blood, sampled at baseline. The source is a man in his 70s with non-small cell lung cancer. CDR3 protein: CASSETGNNEKLFF. Here the CDR3 DNA reads TGTGCCAGCTCTGAGACAGGGAATAATGAAAAACTGTTTTTT.